Shown below are 9 T cell receptor beta chains from a single sample sequenced in a study of control samples from healthy donors and cancer patients. Clones were sequenced by immunoSEQ multiplex PCR, and TCRdb holds only the in-frame ones, with some missing. This table holds 120,000 or so clones, around 87% found once. Input material: PBMCs. The receptors were gathered from a woman aged 60-75 years with lung cancer.

V and J are TRBV9 and TRBJ1-2; the D gene is possibly TRBD1 (6 bases). Trimming removed 0 bases at V and 3 bases at J, with 12 bases between. The CDR3 covers 15 residues. CDR1 and CDR2 from the germline V gene are SGDLS and YYNGEE. The CDR3 region has the DNA TGTGCCAGCAGCGTAGGCAGGGGCGTGCACTATGGCTACACCTTC. It yields the protein CASSVGRGVHYGYTF.

V is TRBV27 and J is TRBJ1-4, with 9 bases identical to TRBD1. CDR1 and CDR2 (germline): MNHEY, SMNVEV (reference sequence). The CDR3 spans 14 residues. Losses at the gene ends were 5 bases for V and 8 bases for J; bases not matched to a gene: 6. This CDR3 reads CASSAGTGPEKLFF. Here the CDR3 DNA reads TGTGCCAGCAGTGCCGGGACAGGGCCCGAAAAACTGTTTTTT.

This sequence joins TRBV11-3 and TRBJ1-2, with 7 bases that match TRBD1. Trimming at V came to 1 base and at J to 4 bases, leaving 3 bases not matched to a gene. CDR3 size: 14 residues. Germline CDR1 and CDR2: SGHNT and YENEEA. The CDR3 here is CASSLARDSYGYTF. In DNA form, the CDR3 reads TGTGCCAGCAGCTTAGCCCGGGACAGCTATGGCTACACCTTC.

The CDR3: CATSEDRLANQPQHF. CDR3 DNA: TGTGCCACCAGTGAGGACCGTCTCGCCAATCAGCCCCAGCATTTT. J is TRBJ1-5 and V is TRBV24-1; D not resolved. This CDR3 has 15 amino acids. Germline CDR1 KGHDR, CDR2 SFDVKD. V lost 4 bases and J 3 bases, leaving 12 bases between the germline ends.

This rearrangement joins TRBV5-4 to TRBJ1-6; 7 bases agree with TRBD1. With V trimmed by 1 base and J by 5 bases, 3 bases remained unmatched. This CDR3 region has 15 residues. The germline V gene encodes CDR1 SGHNT and CDR2 YYREEE (reference sequence). This CDR3 reads CASSLFGTDNSPLHF. In DNA, the CDR3 is TGTGCCAGCAGCTTGTTCGGGACAGATAATTCACCCCTCCACTTT.

The rearrangement joins TRBV9 to TRBJ2-7; no clear D gene. This CDR3 spans 12 amino acids. V was pared by 0 bases and J by 6 bases, with 7 bases between. The germline V gene has CDR1 SGDLS and CDR2 YYNGEE. The CDR3 region is CASSVEVGEQYF. DNA of the CDR3: TGTGCCAGCAGCGTAGAAGTTGGCGAGCAGTACTTC.

The chain couples TRBV5-4 to TRBJ2-2, with 8 bases fitting TRBD2. Germline lookup yields CDR1 SGHNT and CDR2 YYREEE (reference sequence). Germline trimming cut 0 bases from V and 7 bases from J; bases unmatched to any gene: 5. The CDR3 has 15 residues. CDR3 DNA sequence: TGTGCCAGCAGCTTGGGACGCGGGGGGATCGGGGAGCTGTTTTTT. Translated: CASSLGRGGIGELFF.

The table lists this clone with a few counts. CDR3 residues: CASSTRTVYGYTF. The DNA for the CDR3 is TGTGCCAGCAGCACAAGGACTGTTTATGGCTACACCTTC. This rearrangement joins TRBV7-8 to TRBJ1-2, with unresolved D. CDR3 length: 13 residues. Per germline, CDR1 SGHVS and CDR2 FQNEAQ. Trimming stripped 5 bases from V and 5 bases from J, with 12 bases between.

This clone is a singleton in its sample. The J gene is TRBJ1-5, the V gene TRBV19; D perhaps matches TRBD1 (5 bases). Germline assignment: CDR1 LNHDA and CDR2 SQIVND (reference sequence). The CDR3 runs to 15 residues. V lost 6 bases, J lost 1 base, and 13 bases lay in between. The CDR3 is CASRDNPRSNQPQHF. The CDR3 coding sequence is TGTGCCAGTAGGGACAATCCCCGGAGCAATCAGCCCCAGCATTTT.